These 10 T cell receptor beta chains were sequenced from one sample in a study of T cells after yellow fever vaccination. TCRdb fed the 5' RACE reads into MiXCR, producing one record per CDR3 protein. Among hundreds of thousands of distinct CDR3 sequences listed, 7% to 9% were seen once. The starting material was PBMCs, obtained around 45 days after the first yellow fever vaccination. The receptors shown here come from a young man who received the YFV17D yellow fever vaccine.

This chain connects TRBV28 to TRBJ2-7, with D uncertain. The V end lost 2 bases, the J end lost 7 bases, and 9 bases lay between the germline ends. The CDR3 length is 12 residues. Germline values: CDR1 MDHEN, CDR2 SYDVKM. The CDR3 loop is CASSLGLGEQYV. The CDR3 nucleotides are TGTGCCAGCAGTTTAGGTTTAGGGGAGCAGTACGTC.

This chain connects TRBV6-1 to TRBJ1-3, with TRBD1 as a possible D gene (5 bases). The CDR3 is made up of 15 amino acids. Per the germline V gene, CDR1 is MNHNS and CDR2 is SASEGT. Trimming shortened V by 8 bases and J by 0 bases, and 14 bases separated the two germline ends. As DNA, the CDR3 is TGTGCCAGCCGGACGGCGGGGCTCTCTGGAAACACCATATATTTT. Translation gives CASRTAGLSGNTIYF.

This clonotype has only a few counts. The CDR3 DNA follows: TGTGCCAGCAGAAACGGGACTAGCGGGGGTTTGGGTACGCAGTATTTT. This sequence encodes CASRNGTSGGLGTQYF. V usage is TRBV12-3 or TRBV12-4 and J usage is TRBJ2-3; TRBD2 agrees at 14 bases. V lost 6 bases and J lost 8; bases outside the gene matches: 10. This CDR3 is built from 16 residues.

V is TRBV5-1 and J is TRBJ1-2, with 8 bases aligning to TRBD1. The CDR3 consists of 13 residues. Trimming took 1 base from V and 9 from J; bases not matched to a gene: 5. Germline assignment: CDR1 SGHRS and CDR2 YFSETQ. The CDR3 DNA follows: TGCGCCAGCAGCTTGCACAGGGGGAGAAGCTACACCTTC. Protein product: CASSLHRGRSYTF.

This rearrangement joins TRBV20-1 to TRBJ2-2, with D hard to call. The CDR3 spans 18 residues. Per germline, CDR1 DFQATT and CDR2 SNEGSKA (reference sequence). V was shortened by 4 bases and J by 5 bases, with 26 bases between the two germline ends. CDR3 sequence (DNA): TGCAGTGCTATCCGGAAAGGGCCGCTGGGCGAAGATACCGGGGAGCTGTTTTTT. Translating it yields CSAIRKGPLGEDTGELFF.

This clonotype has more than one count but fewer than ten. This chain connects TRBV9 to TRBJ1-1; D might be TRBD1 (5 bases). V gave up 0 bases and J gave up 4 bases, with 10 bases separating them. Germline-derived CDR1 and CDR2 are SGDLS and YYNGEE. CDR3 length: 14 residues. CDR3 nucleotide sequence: TGTGCCAGCAGCGTAGATGGGGGTGGCACTGAAGCTTTCTTT. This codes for CASSVDGGGTEAFF.

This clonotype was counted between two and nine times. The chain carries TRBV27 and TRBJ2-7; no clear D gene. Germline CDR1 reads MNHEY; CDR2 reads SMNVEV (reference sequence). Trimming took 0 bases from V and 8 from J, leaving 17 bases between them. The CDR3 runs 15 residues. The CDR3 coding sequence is TGTGCCAGCAGTTTATCGGGGAAACCCCCTGGAAAGCAGTACTTC. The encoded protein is CASSLSGKPPGKQYF.

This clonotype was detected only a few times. CDR3 residues: CASSLGGGSSYEQYF. The CDR3 DNA follows: TGTGCCAGCAGCTTAGGCGGGGGAAGCTCCTACGAGCAGTACTTC. The V and J genes are TRBV7-9 and TRBJ2-7, with 7 bases matching TRBD2. Germline values: CDR1 SEHNR, CDR2 FQNEAQ (reference sequence). The CDR3 has 15 residues. The V segment lost 1 base and the J segment 0 bases; nucleotides outside the gene matches: 3. Complete variable domain (other parts from reference TRBV7-9 and TRBJ2-7): DTGVSQNPRHKITKRGQNVTFRCDPISEHNRLYWYRQTLGQGPEFLTYFQNEAQLEKSRLLSDRFSAERPKGSFSTLEIQRTEQGDSAMYLCASSLGGGSSYEQYFGPGTRLTVT.

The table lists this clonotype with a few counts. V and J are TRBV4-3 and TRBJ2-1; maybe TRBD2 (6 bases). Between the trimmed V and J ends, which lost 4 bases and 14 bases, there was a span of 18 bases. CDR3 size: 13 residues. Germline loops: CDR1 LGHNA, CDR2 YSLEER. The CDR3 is CASSLPAPGRKFF. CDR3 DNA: TGCGCCAGCAGCCTCCCGGCCCCCGGGAGAAAGTTCTTC.

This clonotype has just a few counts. CDR3 nucleotide sequence: TGTGCCAGCAGTTACGCGGGCAATGAGCAGTTCTTC. Amino acid sequence: CASSYAGNEQFF. The chain couples TRBV6-5 to TRBJ2-1; possibly TRBD2 for D (5 bases). This CDR3 contains 12 residues. Trimming shortened V by 2 bases and J by 6 bases, and 5 bases separated the two germline ends. Per the germline V gene, CDR1 is MNHEY and CDR2 is SVGAGI.